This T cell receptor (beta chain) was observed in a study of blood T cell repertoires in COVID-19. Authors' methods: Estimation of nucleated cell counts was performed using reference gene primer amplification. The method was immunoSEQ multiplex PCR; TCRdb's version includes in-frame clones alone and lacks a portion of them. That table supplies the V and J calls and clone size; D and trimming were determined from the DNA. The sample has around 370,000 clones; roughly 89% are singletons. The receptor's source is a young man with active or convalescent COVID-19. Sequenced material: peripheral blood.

In nucleotides, the CDR3 is TGTGCCAGCAGCTTAATCAGGTTCGTCACTGAAGCTTTCTTT. Translating gives CASSLIRFVTEAFF. The chain recombines TRBV11-2 with TRBJ1-1; D unclear. CDR3 length: 14 residues. V was cut by 2 bases and J by 4 bases, with 11 bases left in between. Germline loops: CDR1 SGHAT, CDR2 FQNNGV.